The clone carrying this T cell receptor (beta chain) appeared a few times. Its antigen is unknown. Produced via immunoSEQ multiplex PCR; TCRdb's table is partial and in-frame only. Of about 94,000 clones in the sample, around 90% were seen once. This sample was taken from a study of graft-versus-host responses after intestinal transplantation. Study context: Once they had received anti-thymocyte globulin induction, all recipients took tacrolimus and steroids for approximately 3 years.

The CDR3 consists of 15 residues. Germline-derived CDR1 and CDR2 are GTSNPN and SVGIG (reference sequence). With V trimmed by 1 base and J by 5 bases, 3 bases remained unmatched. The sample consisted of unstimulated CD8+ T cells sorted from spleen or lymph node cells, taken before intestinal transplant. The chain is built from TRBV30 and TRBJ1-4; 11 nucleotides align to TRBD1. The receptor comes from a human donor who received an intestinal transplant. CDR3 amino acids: CAWSAGTGGNEKLFF. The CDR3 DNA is TGTGCCTGGAGTGCAGGGACAGGGGGAAATGAAAAACTGTTTTTT.